The rows below give T cell receptor beta chains drawn from one sample of a study of tumor-infiltrating lymphocytes in localized non-small cell lung cancer. Only in-frame clones appear in the TCRdb table, and some are missing; sequencing was by immunoSEQ multiplex PCR. The sample lists approximately 13,000 clones, 79% occurring once. The sequenced material came from lung tumor tissue. The receptor source for this set is a human donor with non-small cell lung cancer. Each CDR3 is given with its conserved first and last residue. The order of the fields is clone size, D gene, CDR3 length, J gene, V gene, CDR3 DNA, CDR3 protein. A D gene is named only where the DNA matches it firmly. The size field is filled for only some rows; it gives once, few, many or a size class.

NA	NA	11	TRBJ1-1	TRBV11-2	TGTGCCAGCAGCGCGAACACTGAAGCTTTCTTT	CASSANTEAFF
NA	NA	12	TRBJ1-6	TRBV14	TGTGCCAGCAGCCAAGATCGGCCACCCCTCCACTTT	CASSQDRPPLHF
NA	NA	15	TRBJ2-1	TRBV29-1	TGCAGCGTTGAACCGGGGTCTGGAAAATACAATGAGCAGTTCTTC	CSVEPGSGKYNEQFF
NA	TRBD2	18	TRBJ2-3	TRBV4-1	TGCGCCAGCAGCCAAGGGGCGGGGGGGCCCCTTAGCACAGATACGCAGTATTTT	CASSQGAGGPLSTDTQYF
few	NA	12	TRBJ1-6	TRBV19	TGTGCCAGTAGGGCTTTTAATTCACCCCTCCACTTT	CASRAFNSPLHF
NA	NA	15	TRBJ2-6	TRBV2	TGTGCCAGCAGTTACGGGGTTTGGGGGGCCAACGTCCTGACTTTC	CASSYGVWGANVLTF
NA	TRBD1	14	TRBJ1-5	TRBV7-8	TGTGCCAGCAGCACCGGGACAGGCAATCAGCCCCAGCATTTT	CASSTGTGNQPQHF
NA	NA	14	TRBJ1-4	TRBV4-2	TGTGCCAGCAGCCTAGACGGCAGGAATGAAAAACTGTTTTTT	CASSLDGRNEKLFF
NA	TRBD1	10	TRBJ1-6	TRBV20-1	TGCAGTGTTTCCGGGACAGACCTCCACTTT	CSVSGTDLHF
NA	NA	17	TRBJ1-2	TRBV19	TGTGCCAGTAGTCGTCGATCGGACAGCCCATCAAACTATGGCTACACCTTC	CASSRRSDSPSNYGYTF
NA	NA	20	TRBJ2-6	TRBV2	TGTGCCAGCAGTGAATTTCCTTTGGGGGGGGCTGGGTCTGGGGCCAACGTCCTGACTTTC	CASSEFPLGGAGSGANVLTF
NA	NA	12	TRBJ2-7	TRBV6-1	TGTGCCAGCAGATACGGCTCCTACGAGCAGTACTTC	CASRYGSYEQYF
NA	NA	11	TRBJ1-2	TRBV6-5	TGTGCCAGCAGTGCCCAGGGTGGCTACACCTTC	CASSAQGGYTF
NA	NA	12	TRBJ1-5	TRBV6-6	TGTGCCAGCAGTCCCACCCTCCAGCCCCAGCATTTT	CASSPTLQPQHF
NA	NA	17	TRBJ2-7	TRBV4-1	TGCGCCAGCAGCCTCGATGCTCACTTCCAACCGACCTACGAGCAGTACTTC	CASSLDAHFQPTYEQYF
NA	TRBD1	14	TRBJ2-1	TRBV6-5	TGTGCCAGCAGTCTACGGACAGGGAAGGATGAGCAGTTCTTC	CASSLRTGKDEQFF
NA	NA	16	TRBJ2-3	TRBV7-2	TGTGCCAGCAGCTTAAGGGGCGCTTACCTCACAGATACGCAGTATTTT	CASSLRGAYLTDTQYF
NA	NA	13	TRBJ1-1	TRBV4-3	TGCGCCAGCAGCCGTACAGGGAACACTGAAGCTTTCTTT	CASSRTGNTEAFF
NA	TRBD1	16	TRBJ1-5	TRBV4-2	TGTGCCAGCAGCCAACCGACAGGGAAGAGCAATCAGCCCCAGCATTTT	CASSQPTGKSNQPQHF
NA	NA	17	TRBJ1-1	TRBV19	TGTGCCAGTAGTCTCGCCCCCTTAGACAGGAGGAACACTGAAGCTTTCTTT	CASSLAPLDRRNTEAFF
NA	NA	14	TRBJ1-1	TRBV7-8	TGTGCCAGCAGCCCAAGGACAGTGAACACTGAAGCTTTCTTT	CASSPRTVNTEAFF
NA	TRBD1	15	TRBJ1-4	TRBV2	TGTGCCAGCAGCCACCCCGACAGGGGTGGTGAAAAACTGTTTTTT	CASSHPDRGGEKLFF
NA	NA	14	TRBJ2-3	TRBV11-3	TGTGCCAGCAGCTTAGGTGGGAGCACAGATACGCAGTATTTT	CASSLGGSTDTQYF
NA	TRBD1	16	TRBJ1-2	TRBV30	TGTGCCTGGAGTGTACTATCACGGGACAGACCCCTGGGCTACACCTTC	CAWSVLSRDRPLGYTF
once	TRBD2	16	TRBJ2-5	TRBV5-1	TGCGCCAGCAGCCCTCGGGGAGCGGGGAACCAAGAGACCCAGTACTTC	CASSPRGAGNQETQYF
NA	NA	14	TRBJ2-7	TRBV7-6	TGTGCCAGCAGCTTAGACGAAGGAACCTACGAGCAGTACTTC	CASSLDEGTYEQYF
NA	TRBD2	17	TRBJ2-1	TRBV29-1	TGCAGCGTTGAAGATGATAGCGGGACGTCTTCTTACAATGAGCAGTTCTTC	CSVEDDSGTSSYNEQFF
NA	NA	13	TRBJ2-5	TRBV5-4	TGTGCCAGCAGCGAGGACAGACAAGAGACCCAGTACTTC	CASSEDRQETQYF
few	TRBD1	14	TRBJ2-4	TRBV2	TGTGCCAGCAGTAGACAGGGGGCTAAAAACATTCAGTACTTC	CASSRQGAKNIQYF
NA	NA	17	TRBJ1-4	TRBV5-6	TGTGCCAGCAGCTTAGGGCAGGGAGTTTGGGCTAATGAAAAACTGTTTTTT	CASSLGQGVWANEKLFF
NA	TRBD2	15	TRBJ2-7	TRBV7-7	TGTGCTAGCAGCTTTGGTGGGACTAGCGTCTACGAGCAGTACTTC	CASSFGGTSVYEQYF
few	NA	15	TRBJ1-2	TRBV7-2	TGTGCCAGCAGCTTAGCCACCCGGCCTCTTAATGGCTACACCTTC	CASSLATRPLNGYTF
once	NA	11	TRBJ1-5	TRBV20-1	TGCAGTGCTAGCGGGGATCAGCCCCAGCATTTT	CSASGDQPQHF
once	NA	14	TRBJ2-7	TRBV6-6	TGTGCCAGCAGTTACCATCTGAGGGCTGACGAGCAGTACTTC	CASSYHLRADEQYF
NA	NA	15	TRBJ2-7	TRBV4-1	TGCGCCAGCAGCCAAGATCTTGGGACATACTACGAGCAGTACTTC	CASSQDLGTYYEQYF
NA	NA	13	TRBJ1-2	TRBV5-6	TGTGCCAGCAGCTTGCAAACAGACTATGGCTACACCTTC	CASSLQTDYGYTF
NA	TRBD1	16	TRBJ1-1	TRBV7-9	TGTGCCAGCAGCTTCGACAGGGGGCCACCCAACACTGAAGCTTTCTTT	CASSFDRGPPNTEAFF
NA	NA	15	TRBJ1-2	TRBV9	TGTGCCAGCAGCGTAGGGGGACAAGCTAACTATGGCTACACCTTC	CASSVGGQANYGYTF
NA	NA	13	TRBJ2-2	TRBV7-2	TGTGCCAGCAGCTTGACGACCACCGGGGAGCTGTTTTTT	CASSLTTTGELFF
few	NA	14	TRBJ1-2	TRBV5-4	TGTGCCAGCAGCCGAAACACAGGGATCTATGGCTACACCTTC	CASSRNTGIYGYTF
NA	NA	15	TRBJ1-5	TRBV4-3	TGCGCCAGCAGCCAAGAAGGACTGGGTGATCAGCCCCAGCATTTT	CASSQEGLGDQPQHF
NA	TRBD1	15	TRBJ1-2	TRBV5-5	TGTGCCAGCAGCCCCGGGACAGGGACTAACTATGGCTACACCTTC	CASSPGTGTNYGYTF
NA	TRBD1	15	TRBJ1-1	TRBV5-6	TGTGCCAGCAGCTTGGCCGGGACAGTCAACACTGAAGCTTTCTTT	CASSLAGTVNTEAFF
few	NA	18	TRBJ1-1	TRBV4-3	TGCGCCAGCAGCCAAGATTGGGGTGACACCCCGTGGAACACTGAAGCTTTCTTT	CASSQDWGDTPWNTEAFF
NA	NA	12	TRBJ1-2	TRBV29-1	TGCAGCGTTAAGGACAGTAACTATGGCTACACCTTC	CSVKDSNYGYTF
NA	NA	10	TRBJ2-3	TRBV6-1	TGTGCCAGCAGTGAGGATACGCAGTATTTT	CASSEDTQYF
NA	NA	14	TRBJ2-7	TRBV4-2	TGTGCCAGCAGCTTACTAGGGCAGTCCTACGAGCAGTACTTC	CASSLLGQSYEQYF
few	NA	15	TRBJ1-1	TRBV10-3	TGTGCCATCAGTGAGTCGCAGGGCCTGAACACTGAAGCTTTCTTT	CAISESQGLNTEAFF
once	NA	16	TRBJ1-4	TRBV11-2	TGTGCCAGCAGCTTAGGGCACACCGCAACTAATGAAAAACTGTTTTTT	CASSLGHTATNEKLFF
NA	NA	15	TRBJ1-3	TRBV6-6	TGTGCCAGCAGTCAAGGACGCAGCTCTGGAAACACCATATATTTT	CASSQGRSSGNTIYF
once	NA	19	TRBJ2-6	TRBV2	TGTGCCAGCACTGGGGGGACCGGACTACGCCGATCTGGGGCCAACGTCCTGACTTTC	CASTGGTGLRRSGANVLTF
NA	TRBD2	18	TRBJ2-7	TRBV11-2	TGTGCCAGCAGCTTAGTAGACGGACTAGCGGGGGGGCAATCCGAGCAGTACTTC	CASSLVDGLAGGQSEQYF
NA	NA	15	TRBJ1-5	TRBV4-3	TGCGCCAGCAGCCGGGATCGAGTGAGCAATCAGCCCCAGCATTTT	CASSRDRVSNQPQHF
NA	NA	15	TRBJ1-5	TRBV30	TGTGCCTGGAGTCTAGGGCAGGGTAGCAATCAGCCCCAGCATTTT	CAWSLGQGSNQPQHF
NA	NA	13	TRBJ1-1	TRBV29-1	TGCAGCGTTGATCGGGGTCCCGACACTGAAGCTTTCTTT	CSVDRGPDTEAFF